One sample yielded the 22 T cell receptor beta chains listed below, sequenced in a study of blood T cell repertoires in COVID-19 (TCRdb year 2020). The library was made by the immunoSEQ multiplex PCR assay. Entries here come from immuneACCESS through TCRdb and include only in-frame sequences with V and J called. Some clones fail to appear in such tables; in the studies checked, an unresolved V gene covers under half of the shortfall, and the cause of the remainder is unknown. The sample profile shows 95,000 to 100,000 clones; roughly nine tenths of them were found once. The top ten clonotypes cover about 18% of the sample. The sample was peripheral blood. Receptors were obtained from a man aged 50-59 years with acute or convalescent COVID-19.

The rearrangement joins TRBV5-1 to TRBJ1-2, with D maybe TRBD1 (5 bases). Trimming pared 5 bases from V and 7 bases from J, leaving 18 bases between. Germline V gene lookup returns CDR1 SGHRS and CDR2 YFSETQ. The CDR3 covers 14 residues. The CDR3 spells CASSEWRSGAGYTF. CDR3 DNA: TGCGCCAGCAGTGAATGGCGCAGTGGGGCTGGCTACACCTTC.

This sequence joins TRBV6-2 or TRBV6-3 and TRBJ2-1; no reliable D call. The V and J ends lost 5 bases and 5 bases respectively, with 16 bases between them. CDR1 MNHEY and CDR2 SVGEGT come from the germline V gene. The CDR3 runs to 15 residues. The CDR3 is CASSTSRQIHNEQFF. CDR3 DNA sequence: TGTGCCAGCAGTACTTCACGCCAAATCCACAATGAGCAGTTCTTC.

V is TRBV7-3 and J is TRBJ2-3; D not resolved. Germline assignment: CDR1 SGHTA and CDR2 FQGTGA. This CDR3 comprises 12 residues. V was shortened by 1 base and J by 5 bases, with 4 bases between the two germline ends. DNA for the CDR3: TGTGCCAGCAGCTTAAACGGAGATACGCAGTATTTT. Protein: CASSLNGDTQYF.

This clone has a single count. The rearrangement links TRBV6-2 or TRBV6-3 to TRBJ2-1, with D perhaps TRBD2 (7 bases). The V and J ends lost 0 bases and 1 base respectively, with 10 bases between them. CDR1 MNHEY and CDR2 SVGEGT come from the germline V gene. CDR3 length equals 16 residues. CDR3 in DNA: TGTGCCAGCAGTTACTCAAGGGGGGGGTCCTACAATGAGCAGTTCTTC. Its protein product is CASSYSRGGSYNEQFF.

With respect to this clone: At one boundary the junction diverges from the germline segment, which might be a read error. The chain carries TRBV2 and TRBJ1-2, with TRBD1 matching over 8 bases. This CDR3 has 15 amino acids. Germline CDR1 reads SNHLY; CDR2 reads FYNNEI. For the CDR3, the DNA is TGTGCCAGCAGCGAAGGGACAGGCTATAACTATGGCTACACCTTC. Translation: CASSEGTGYNYGYTF. Combining the CDR3 with reference TRBV2 and TRBJ1-2 gives the whole variable domain EPEVTQTPSHQVTQMGQEVILRCVPISNHLYFYWYRQILGQKVEFLVSFYNNEISEKSEIFDDQFSVERPDGSNFTLKIRSTKLEDSAMYFCASSEGTGYNYGYTFGSGTRLTVV.

The chain recombines TRBV5-1 with TRBJ1-4, with TRBD1 matching 9 bases. Germline CDR1 and CDR2: SGHRS and YFSETQ. Trimming cost V 3 bases and J 7 bases; bases outside gene matches: 4. This CDR3 comprises 14 residues. The CDR3 coding sequence is TGCGCCAGCAGCTACGGGACAGGGTTTGAAAAACTGTTTTTT. Protein: CASSYGTGFEKLFF.

Written as DNA, the CDR3 is TGTGCCAGCAGCGCCGACAGGGAACTGTTTTTT. Encoded protein: CASSADRELFF. This sequence joins TRBV9 and TRBJ1-4, with 7 bases identical to TRBD1. The length of the CDR3 is 11 residues. J gave up 12 bases and V 3 bases, and 2 bases lay outside the gene matches. Per the germline V gene, CDR1 is SGDLS and CDR2 is YYNGEE. The full variable domain, with the rest looked up from reference TRBV9 and TRBJ1-4, is DSGVTQTPKHLITATGQRVTLRCSPRSGDLSVYWYQQSLDQGLQFLIQYYNGEERAKGNILERFSAQQFPDLHSELNLSSLELGDSALYFCASSADRELFFGSGTQLSVL.

V and J are TRBV7-3 and TRBJ2-3; D is uncertain. The CDR3 is 16 amino acids. The V gene lost 0 bases and the J gene lost 0 bases, with 10 bases spanning the gap. The germline V gene encodes CDR1 SGHTA and CDR2 FQGTGA. CDR3 in amino acids: CASSLTRITSTDTQYF. The CDR3, as DNA: TGTGCCAGCAGCTTAACGAGAATAACTAGCACAGATACGCAGTATTTT.

The chain uses TRBV5-1 and TRBJ2-1, with 7 bases fitting TRBD1. Per germline, CDR1 SGHRS and CDR2 YFSETQ. V lost 2 bases to trimming and J lost 5 bases; unmatched junction nucleotides: 4. This CDR3 is built from 14 residues. CDR3 sequence (DNA): TGCGCCAGCAGCTTAGGGACAGCTAACAATGAGCAGTTCTTC. Residues: CASSLGTANNEQFF.

The gene calls are TRBV28 and TRBJ1-2; 9 bases agree with TRBD1. CDR1 is MDHEN and CDR2 is SYDVKM in the germline V gene. This CDR3 has 14 amino acids. The ends lost 2 bases at V and 6 bases at J; junction bases unmatched: 4. CDR3 loop: CASSLGTGIDGYTF. DNA for the CDR3: TGTGCCAGCAGTTTAGGGACAGGGATAGATGGCTACACCTTC.

This chain links TRBV4-2 with TRBJ2-7; D perhaps matches TRBD2 (7 bases). Germline CDR1 is LGHNA and CDR2 is YNFKEQ. This CDR3 spans 18 amino acids. With 2 bases removed from V and 3 bases from J, the gap between germline ends came to 23 bases. The CDR3 nucleotides read TGTGCCAGCAGCCAACTTGTCGGGGGGACAACTCTGAACTACGAGCAGTACTTC. This gives the protein CASSQLVGGTTLNYEQYF.

This chain joins TRBV12-5 and TRBJ1-1; TRBD1 matches at 10 bases. Germline CDR1 is LGHNT and CDR2 is FRNRAP. Trimming at V came to 4 bases and at J to 1 base, leaving 6 bases not matched to a gene. CDR3 length: 16 residues. The CDR3 bases are TGTGCTAGTGGTTCGGGGACAGGGGCCCCGAACACTGAAGCTTTCTTT. It translates to CASGSGTGAPNTEAFF. The full variable domain, completed using reference TRBV12-5 and TRBJ1-1, is DARVTQTPRHKVTEMGQEVTMRCQPILGHNTVFWYRQTMMQGLELLAYFRNRAPLDDSGMPKDRFSAEMPDATLATLKIQPSEPRDSAVYFCASGSGTGAPNTEAFFGQGTRLTVV.

V is TRBV7-3 and J is TRBJ2-7, with TRBD2 identical over 8 bases. Germline CDR1 SGHTA, CDR2 FQGTGA. The CDR3 extends over 18 amino acids. The trim removed 5 bases at V and 1 base at J, leaving 16 bases unmatched. The CDR3 here is CASSPRGGPTRRSYEQYF. Here the CDR3 DNA reads TGTGCCAGCAGCCCCCGGGGGGGCCCAACACGGAGGTCCTACGAGCAGTACTTC.

This sequence joins TRBV19 and TRBJ1-1; D gene ambiguous. Between the trimmed V and J ends, which lost 7 bases and 1 base, there was a span of 16 bases. Germline loops: CDR1 LNHDA, CDR2 SQIVND (reference sequence). The CDR3 consists of 15 residues. CDR3 amino acids: CASTKGGRRNTEAFF. The DNA for the CDR3 is TGTGCCAGTACCAAGGGCGGGAGGAGGAACACTGAAGCTTTCTTT.

The V and J genes are TRBV9 and TRBJ2-7; weak D call: TRBD2 (7 bases). Germline V gene lookup returns CDR1 SGDLS and CDR2 YYNGEE. This CDR3 comprises 16 residues. Trimming cost V 3 bases and J 4 bases, with 20 bases left between them. The CDR3: CASSASPGGRFYEQYF. The CDR3 DNA is TGTGCCAGCAGCGCCTCCCCCGGGGGGCGCTTTTACGAGCAGTACTTC.

CDR3 residues: CASSLQVDTEAFF. In DNA, the CDR3 is TGTGCCAGCAGCTTACAGGTGGACACTGAAGCTTTCTTT. V is TRBV7-2 and J is TRBJ1-1; no clear D gene. This CDR3 is built from 13 residues. Trimming left V 2 bases short and J 3 bases short, with 7 bases between. Germline V gene lookup returns CDR1 SGHTA and CDR2 FQGNSA.

This clone was counted once. J is TRBJ2-2 and V is TRBV5-8; D might be TRBD2 (6 bases). The CDR3 has 15 amino acids. CDR1 is SGHTS, CDR2 YDEGEE, per germline. Trimming removed 1 base from V and 8 bases from J, with 15 bases in between. CDR3 sequence: CASSLRGTAVGELFF. The CDR3 region has the DNA TGTGCCAGCAGCTTGCGCGGGACCGCGGTAGGGGAGCTGTTTTTT.

The count of this clone is one. V is TRBV3-1 (or the pseudogene TRBV3-2) and J is TRBJ2-7; D remains unclear. This CDR3 comprises 14 residues. V was trimmed by 5 bases and J by 4 bases, leaving 15 bases between them. Germline V gives CDR1 LGHDT, CDR2 YNNKEL (reference sequence). Here the CDR3 reads CASSSPSGSYEQYF. The CDR3 bases are TGTGCCAGCAGCTCTCCCTCAGGTTCTTACGAGCAGTACTTC.

The J gene is TRBJ1-2, the V gene TRBV28, with no clear D. The V gene's germline CDR1 is MDHEN and CDR2 SYDVKM. CDR3 length: 14 amino acids. V was shortened by 5 bases and J by 8 bases, with 18 bases between the two germline ends. DNA of the CDR3: TGTGCCAGCAGTCCTCGCGGATGGGCTAGCGGCTACACCTTC. Encoded protein: CASSPRGWASGYTF.

The J gene is TRBJ1-1, the V gene TRBV27; a weak D match, TRBD1 (5 bases). Trimming left V 3 bases short and J 2 bases short, with 10 bases between. The CDR3 loop spans 14 amino acids. Germline CDR1 is MNHEY and CDR2 is SMNVEV (reference sequence). The CDR3 here is CASSFGRGNTEAFF. The CDR3 coding sequence is TGTGCCAGCAGTTTCGGTAGGGGAAACACTGAAGCTTTCTTT.

V is TRBV2 and J is TRBJ1-5, with D perhaps TRBD1 (6 bases). The CDR3 contains 12 residues. Trimming removed 7 bases at V and 7 bases at J, with 11 bases between. Germline CDR1 reads SNHLY; CDR2 reads FYNNEI. The CDR3 loop is CASNRAGQPQHF. The CDR3 nucleotides read TGTGCCAGCAACAGGGCTGGACAGCCCCAGCATTTT.

The V and J genes are TRBV6-7 and TRBJ1-6; D is unresolved. TRBV6-7 is designated an ORF whose function remains uncertain. The CDR3 is made up of 15 amino acids. V was pared by 7 bases and J by 0 bases, with 10 bases between. The CDR3 DNA reads TGTGCCAGCACGGTCAGGAACTCCTATAATTCACCCCTCCACTTT. It is translated as CASTVRNSYNSPLHF.